This TCR beta chain is from a study of cytomegalovirus exposure and HLA in healthy donors. The study's findings and limits: There were approximately 150 TCR beta chains listed as cytomegalovirus-associated. The only immune exposure information that was available was CMV serostatus.

PCR used 60 Vbeta primers and 13 Jbeta primers. The method was immunoSEQ multiplex PCR; TCRdb's version includes in-frame clones alone and lacks a portion of them. The sample includes fewer than 200,000 clones, about four fifths seen only once; the top ten take 1.7%. Each donor was healthy, and each was a bone marrow donor. Unrecorded immune exposures were likely, despite nominal health at sampling. This clone was recorded only once. What it binds is not known. This clonotype was sampled from a woman between 18 and 30 years old in good health and CMV-seronegative. The sequenced material came from PBMCs.

The CDR3 loop is CASSYRGGGGYTF. CDR3 DNA sequence: TGTGCCAGCAGTTACCGGGGGGGAGGCGGCTACACCTTC. V and J are TRBV27 and TRBJ1-2, with D tentatively TRBD1 (5 bases). The CDR3 covers 13 residues. Looked up from germline, CDR1 is MNHEY and CDR2 is SMNVEV (reference sequence). The V end was cut by 4 bases, the J end by 8 bases, with 14 bases between.